This T cell receptor (beta chain) was sequenced for a study of radiotherapy plus CTLA-4 blockade in lung cancer. Turning to the study itself: Objective responses were recorded in about 18% of patients, with disease control recorded in about 33%. General study points: Blood TCR clones of tumor origin expanded after radiotherapy plus ipilimumab.

Trimming pared 5 bases from V and 6 bases from J, leaving 10 bases between. The CDR3 sequence is 12 residues long. Germline V gene data show CDR1 as LNHDA and CDR2 as SQIVND (reference sequence). Clones were read by immunoSEQ multiplex PCR, and TCRdb kept only the in-frame ones, dropping some. The sample includes 58,000 or so clones, under 80% of them seen just once. Those with chemo-refractory metastatic non-small-cell lung cancer were treated with focal radiation combined with CTLA-4 blockade using ipilimumab. Concerning this clone: No antigen is known for it.

The source is a human donor with non-small cell lung cancer who had a complete response to radiotherapy plus ipilimumab. V usage is TRBV19 and J usage is TRBJ1-2, with no clear D. This material consisted of peripheral blood, taken from a patient treated with radiotherapy plus ipilimumab. In nucleotides, the CDR3 is TGTGCCAGTAGTTGGTCAGGCGATGGCTACACCTTC. This codes for CASSWSGDGYTF.